The 13 T cell receptor beta chains given below trace back to one sample, sequenced in a study of T-cell reconstitution after alpha-beta-depleted transplantation in children. Using unique molecular identifiers, the investigators prepared the TCRbeta library. MiXCR, run by TCRdb on the PCR reads, gives a single entry per CDR3 protein. This table holds around 250,000 distinct CDR3 sequences, 6.5% to 10% found once. The sequences come from PBMCs, mostly from graft donor cells, collected 180 days after TCRalphabeta/CD19-depleted stem cell transplant. These receptors came from a male patient younger than 18 who had a stem cell transplant for acute lymphoblastic leukemia, so the T cells may come from the graft donor.

There are many counts of this clonotype. The rearrangement joins TRBV29-1 to TRBJ2-1; D is unresolved. The CDR3 is 12 amino acids. Trimming took 7 bases from V and 1 from J, leaving 8 bases between them. CDR1 is SQVTM, CDR2 ANQGSEA, per germline. The CDR3 region is CSGGRSYNEQFF. The CDR3 DNA follows: TGCAGCGGCGGCCGTTCCTACAATGAGCAGTTCTTC.

This clonotype was observed at least ten times. CDR3 coding DNA: TGTGCCAGCAGCTTTGTGTCGTTCAGCGGGAGGGAGGCAGATACGCAGTATTTT. This gives the protein CASSFVSFSGREADTQYF. The chain has TRBV7-8 and TRBJ2-3, with 10 bases aligning to TRBD2. This CDR3 spans 18 amino acids. The junction had 13 bases not matched to a gene; V was cut back by 3 bases and J by 4 bases. Germline V lookup: CDR1 SGHVS, CDR2 FQNEAQ.

This clonotype was recorded at least ten times. The chain employs TRBV3-1 and TRBJ2-5; a possible D gene is TRBD2 (7 bases). The CDR3 is made up of 16 amino acids. Germline loops: CDR1 LGHDT, CDR2 YNNKEL (reference sequence). Trimming took off 3 bases at V and 5 bases at J, with 19 bases between the two ends. In DNA form, the CDR3 reads TGTGCCAGCAGCCACGAACCCAGGCGGGGGCTTGAGACCCAGTACTTC. Translating it yields CASSHEPRRGLETQYF.

The chain combines TRBV12-3 or TRBV12-4 with TRBJ1-5; D unclear. Between the trimmed V and J ends, which lost 6 bases and 0 bases, there was a span of 12 bases. This CDR3 is 15 amino acids long. CDR3 loop: CASSYDGHSNQPQHF. In nucleotides, the CDR3 is TGTGCCAGCAGCTATGACGGTCATAGCAATCAGCCCCAGCATTTT.

This clonotype was counted at least ten times. This rearrangement joins TRBV14 to TRBJ2-5, with TRBD1 as a possible D gene (5 bases). The germline V gene encodes CDR1 SGHDN and CDR2 FVKESK. The CDR3 loop spans 14 amino acids. V lost 5 bases and J 5 bases, leaving 15 bases between the germline ends. CDR3 sequence: CASSSPGPGETQYF. CDR3 nucleotide sequence: TGTGCCAGCAGCTCCCCGGGCCCAGGGGAGACCCAGTACTTC.

This clonotype has at least ten counts. This chain connects TRBV28 to TRBJ1-2, with D possibly matching TRBD1 (5 bases). Germline values: CDR1 MDHEN, CDR2 SYDVKM. V gave up 4 bases and J gave up 7 bases, with 10 bases separating them. The CDR3 totals 12 residues. The chain's CDR3 is CASSSRTSGYTF. The CDR3 coding sequence is TGTGCCAGCAGTTCCCGGACAAGTGGCTACACCTTC.

This clonotype showed up many times. The V call is TRBV24-1, the J call TRBJ2-2, with 8 nucleotides matching TRBD2. CDR3 length equals 18 residues. In germline, CDR1 is KGHDR, CDR2 SFDVKD. J lost 4 bases, V lost 3 bases, and 12 bases had no gene match. DNA of the CDR3: TGTGCCACCAGTGATCCCGGGGGGGGGCCTGTCGGCACCGGGGAGCTGTTTTTT. Its translation is CATSDPGGGPVGTGELFF.

This clonotype was counted at least ten times. J is TRBJ2-7 and V is TRBV2, with 11 bases that match TRBD1. The CDR3 totals 15 residues. V dropped 3 bases and J dropped 7; count of bases not matched to a gene: 8. Germline V gene data show CDR1 as SNHLY and CDR2 as FYNNEI. CDR3: CASSDRDRGVREQYF. In DNA, the CDR3 is TGTGCCAGCAGTGACCGGGACAGGGGGGTAAGGGAGCAGTACTTC.

The CDR3 nucleotides read TGTGCCAGTAGTATAGTCCATCAGGGGTCTAATGAAAAACTGTTTTTT. Protein product: CASSIVHQGSNEKLFF. This sequence joins TRBV19 and TRBJ1-4; possibly TRBD1 for D (6 bases). Germline V gene lookup returns CDR1 LNHDA and CDR2 SQIVND (reference sequence). V was cut by 1 base and J by 3 bases, with 12 bases left in between. CDR3 size: 16 residues.

The table lists this clonotype with many counts. Written as DNA, the CDR3 is TGTGCCAGCCCGAGGGAACCCACAGATACGCAGTATTTT. Translation: CASPREPTDTQYF. The chain couples TRBV7-2 to TRBJ2-3, with D possibly matching TRBD2 (5 bases). This CDR3 has 13 residues. CDR1 is SGHTA and CDR2 is FQGNSA in the germline V gene. The V end was cut by 8 bases, the J end by 2 bases, with 11 bases between. Supplemented by reference TRBV7-2 and TRBJ2-3, the full variable domain reads GAGVSQSPSNKVTEKGKDVELRCDPISGHTALYWYRQSLGQGLEFLIYFQGNSAPDKSGLPSDRFSAERTGGSVSTLTIQRTQQEDSAVYLCASPREPTDTQYFGPGTRLTVL.

In its sample, this clonotype was seen many times. The chain links TRBV5-1 to TRBJ1-1; maybe TRBD1 (5 bases). Between the trimmed V and J ends, which lost 5 bases and 10 bases, there was a span of 15 bases. Germline V CDR1 and CDR2: SGHRS, YFSETQ. This CDR3 is built from 12 residues. CDR3 DNA sequence: TGCGCCAGCAGTCGATTGGGGGTTTTAGCTTTCTTT. Translation: CASSRLGVLAFF. The full variable domain, completed using reference TRBV5-1 and TRBJ1-1, is KAGVTQTPRYLIKTRGQQVTLSCSPISGHRSVSWYQQTPGQGLQFLFEYFSETQRNKGNFPGRFSGRQFSNSRSEMNVSTLELGDSALYLCASSRLGVLAFFGQGTRLTVV.

This clonotype was picked up many times. The chain links TRBV11-3 to TRBJ2-3; the D is unclear. This CDR3 is 13 amino acids long. CDR1 SGHNT and CDR2 YENEEA come from the germline V gene. Trimming removed 1 base at V and 4 bases at J, with 6 bases between. CDR3 loop: CASSLGEPDTQYF. In DNA, the CDR3 is TGTGCCAGCAGCTTAGGAGAGCCAGATACGCAGTATTTT.

This clonotype was recorded many times. The V call is TRBV23-1, the J call TRBJ1-2, with a tentative D call TRBD1 (6 bases). TRBV23-1 is known as an ORF, though its function is uncertain. This CDR3 is built from 14 residues. Trimming shortened V by 1 base and J by 7 bases, and 13 bases separated the two germline ends. This chain's CDR3 is CASSQFNRERGYTF. The CDR3 DNA reads TGCGCCAGCAGTCAATTCAACAGGGAGCGTGGCTACACCTTC.